The next 20 T cell receptor beta chains were all read from a single sample in a study of blood T cell repertoires in COVID-19. Here immunoSEQ multiplex PCR was the method, and the copy in TCRdb shows in-frame clones only, minus some. The data show roughly 24,000 clones, with more than 65% seen just once and about 32% held by the top ten. The sequenced sample consisted of peripheral blood. Receptors were obtained from a human donor in a cohort sampled during active COVID-19.

The chain recombines TRBV28 with TRBJ2-3; 13 nucleotides agree with TRBD2. Germline CDR1 is MDHEN and CDR2 is SYDVKM. Trimming at V came to 8 bases and at J to 1 base, leaving 3 bases not matched to a gene. This CDR3 spans 15 amino acids. This chain's CDR3 is CASRTSGSGTDTQYF. Written as DNA, the CDR3 is TGTGCCAGCCGGACTAGCGGGAGTGGCACAGATACGCAGTATTTT.

This clone was seen just once. The J gene is TRBJ2-3, the V gene TRBV5-1, with D maybe TRBD2 (5 bases). The CDR3 consists of 15 residues. V was cut by 7 bases and J by 6 bases, with 21 bases left in between. Germline V lookup: CDR1 SGHRS, CDR2 YFSETQ. In nucleotides, the CDR3 is TGCGCCAGCGAGGGTGGTTCACTCTCGGGGGATACGCAGTATTTT. This translates into CASEGGSLSGDTQYF.

The genes are TRBV27 and TRBJ2-7; 10 positions agree with TRBD2. J gave up 0 bases and V 0 bases, and 2 bases lay outside the gene matches. CDR3 length: 16 residues. CDR1 is MNHEY, CDR2 SMNVEV, per germline (reference sequence). CDR3 region: CASSLSPSGSSYEQYF. The CDR3, as DNA: TGTGCCAGCAGTTTATCTCCTAGCGGGAGCTCCTACGAGCAGTACTTC.

The gene calls are TRBV19 and TRBJ2-5, with 8 bases fitting TRBD2. V lost 3 bases and J lost 3; bases outside the gene matches: 3. The germline V gene has CDR1 LNHDA and CDR2 SQIVND (reference sequence). This CDR3 contains 14 residues. The DNA of the CDR3 is TGTGCCAGTAGTATTTCAGCGGGGGAAGAGACCCAGTACTTC. Amino acid sequence: CASSISAGEETQYF.

This chain joins TRBV11-2 and TRBJ2-1; a weak D match, TRBD2 (5 bases). Germline CDR1 is SGHAT and CDR2 is FQNNGV. This CDR3 region has 15 residues. The V and J ends lost 5 bases and 7 bases respectively, with 18 bases between them. The CDR3 nucleotides read TGTGCCAGCAGCCCGGTTAGCGCCACTGAGAATGAGCAGTTCTTC. Protein: CASSPVSATENEQFF.

This rearrangement joins TRBV7-2 to TRBJ1-2; 8 bases fit TRBD1. Germline CDR1 is SGHTA and CDR2 is FQGNSA. This CDR3 region has 14 residues. V gave up 1 base and J gave up 8 bases; unmatched junction bases: 6. The CDR3 here is CASSLGWTGRGYTF. The CDR3 bases are TGTGCCAGCAGCTTAGGGTGGACAGGGAGAGGCTACACCTTC.

This clone occurred once. The chain is built from TRBV29-1 and TRBJ1-5; D uncertain. The CDR3 spans 12 residues. Germline CDR1 SQVTM, CDR2 ANQGSEA. Deletions cut 6 bases from V and 2 bases from J, with 8 bases between. CDR3 coding DNA: TGCAGCGTGGTCACAGGCAATCAGCCCCAGCATTTT. The encoded protein is CSVVTGNQPQHF.

This clone is labeled medium-sized. The V gene is TRBV6-2 or TRBV6-3, the J gene TRBJ1-1; unclear D gene. The germline V gene has CDR1 MNHEY and CDR2 SVGEGT. This CDR3 comprises 16 residues. Deletions cut 5 bases from V and 5 bases from J, with 21 bases between. CDR3 sequence reads: CASSRARSLAGTEAFF. The CDR3 nucleotides are TGTGCCAGCAGTCGGGCCCGGAGTTTGGCGGGGACTGAAGCTTTCTTT.

The chain employs TRBV30 and TRBJ1-2; 9 bases line up with TRBD1. CDR1 is GTSNPN and CDR2 is SVGIG in the germline V gene (reference sequence). The V and J ends lost 1 base and 12 bases, in that order; junction bases with no gene match: 12. The CDR3 spans 14 residues. The CDR3, as DNA: TGTGCCTGGAGTGAGCCATGGGACAGGGAGATGGACACCTTC. Amino acid sequence: CAWSEPWDREMDTF.

The chain is built from TRBV30 and TRBJ2-1, with 16 nucleotides matching TRBD2. This CDR3 has 18 residues. Germline-derived CDR1 and CDR2 are GTSNPN and SVGIG (reference sequence). The ends lost 0 bases at V and 6 bases at J; junction bases unmatched: 8. The DNA for the CDR3 is TGTGCCTGGAGTGTACGGGGACTAGCGGGGGGGAAGGGCAATGAGCAGTTCTTC. The encoded protein is CAWSVRGLAGGKGNEQFF.

The rearrangement uses TRBV5-6 and TRBJ1-1, with D unclear. Germline assignment: CDR1 SGHDT and CDR2 YYEEEE. There are 13 residues in the CDR3. Trimming removed 3 bases at V and 8 bases at J, with 14 bases between. CDR3: CASSSDWAIEAFF. The CDR3 bases are TGTGCCAGCAGCTCGGATTGGGCGATCGAAGCTTTCTTT.

This chain connects TRBV6-2 or TRBV6-3 to TRBJ2-2, with 8 nucleotides matching TRBD2. In germline, CDR1 is MNHEY, CDR2 SVGEGT. The CDR3 has 14 amino acids. J gave up 4 bases and V 5 bases, and 3 bases lay outside the gene matches. The CDR3: CASSRTSPTGELFF. The CDR3 nucleotides are TGTGCCAGCAGTCGGACTAGCCCCACCGGGGAGCTGTTTTTT.

There are a few counts of this clone. The J gene is TRBJ1-5, the V gene TRBV6-2 or TRBV6-3, with TRBD1 matching over 7 bases. This CDR3 contains 15 residues. From germline, CDR1 is MNHEY and CDR2 SVGEGT. The V gene end was trimmed by 5 bases and the J gene end by 6 bases; junction bases not matched to a gene: 10. The CDR3 loop is CASSTDRLWFQPQHF. In DNA, the CDR3 is TGTGCCAGCAGTACGGACAGGCTATGGTTTCAGCCCCAGCATTTT.

This clone was seen only once. The chain carries TRBV25-1 and TRBJ2-6; TRBD1 matches at 10 bases. CDR3 length: 18 residues. V shed 6 bases, J shed 2 bases, and the junction held 10 bases outside the gene matches. Per the germline V gene, CDR1 is MGHDK and CDR2 is SYGVNS. The CDR3 protein is CASSQRQGAIAGANVLTF. The CDR3 DNA reads TGTGCCAGCAGCCAGAGACAGGGGGCGATAGCTGGGGCCAACGTCCTGACTTTC.

V and J are TRBV7-9 and TRBJ1-5; 9 bases line up with TRBD1. CDR1 and CDR2 (germline): SEHNR, FQNEAQ (reference sequence). There are 15 residues in the CDR3. The J segment lost 6 bases and the V segment lost 1 base, leaving 4 bases of the junction unmatched. The CDR3 coding sequence is TGTGCCAGCAGCTTAGAAACAGGGGGCGGTCAGCCCCAGCATTTT. Encoded protein: CASSLETGGGQPQHF.

This rearrangement joins TRBV5-4 to TRBJ2-3; 9 positions agree with TRBD1. With V trimmed by 1 base and J by 3 bases, 3 bases remained unmatched. Germline values: CDR1 SGHNT, CDR2 YYREEE (reference sequence). The CDR3 length is 15 residues. The CDR3 spells CASSLTGGSTDTQYF. DNA for the CDR3: TGTGCCAGCAGCTTGACAGGGGGCTCGACAGATACGCAGTATTTT. Full variable domain (outside the CDR3, taken from reference TRBV5-4 and TRBJ2-3): ETGVTQSPTHLIKTRGQQVTLRCSSQSGHNTVSWYQQALGQGPQFIFQYYREEENGRGNFPPRFSGLQFPNYSSELNVNALELDDSALYLCASSLTGGSTDTQYFGPGTRLTVL.

This chain uses TRBV19 with TRBJ2-7; 13 positions agree with TRBD2. CDR1 is LNHDA and CDR2 is SQIVND in the germline V gene (reference sequence). The length of the CDR3 is 15 residues. Trimming took 1 base from V and 6 from J; bases not matched to a gene: 3. CDR3: CASSIGLAGGVEQYF. As DNA, the CDR3 is TGTGCCAGTAGTATAGGACTAGCGGGGGGTGTCGAGCAGTACTTC.

The V call is TRBV12-3 or TRBV12-4, the J call TRBJ1-2; D gene unclear. The CDR3 has 12 residues. V was pared by 1 base and J by 8 bases, with 8 bases between. The CDR3 coding sequence is TGTGCCAGCAGTTTAGGGTCCCGGGGCTACACCTTC. Amino acids: CASSLGSRGYTF.

This sequence joins TRBV5-4 and TRBJ1-3; weak D call: TRBD1 (5 bases). There are 14 residues in the CDR3. The germline gives CDR1 SGHNT, CDR2 YYREEE (reference sequence). Trimming removed 4 bases at V and 0 bases at J, with 8 bases between. The CDR3: CASSGGVSGNTIYF. CDR3 nucleotides: TGTGCCAGCAGCGGGGGGGTCTCTGGAAACACCATATATTTT.

The chain uses TRBV2 and TRBJ2-7; D not certain. The CDR3 loop spans 15 amino acids. V was pared by 3 bases and J by 0 bases, with 12 bases between. CDR1 is SNHLY and CDR2 is FYNNEI in the germline V gene. As DNA, the CDR3 is TGTGCCAGCAGTGAGCCCGTCTCCTACTCCTACGAGCAGTACTTC. It yields the protein CASSEPVSYSYEQYF.